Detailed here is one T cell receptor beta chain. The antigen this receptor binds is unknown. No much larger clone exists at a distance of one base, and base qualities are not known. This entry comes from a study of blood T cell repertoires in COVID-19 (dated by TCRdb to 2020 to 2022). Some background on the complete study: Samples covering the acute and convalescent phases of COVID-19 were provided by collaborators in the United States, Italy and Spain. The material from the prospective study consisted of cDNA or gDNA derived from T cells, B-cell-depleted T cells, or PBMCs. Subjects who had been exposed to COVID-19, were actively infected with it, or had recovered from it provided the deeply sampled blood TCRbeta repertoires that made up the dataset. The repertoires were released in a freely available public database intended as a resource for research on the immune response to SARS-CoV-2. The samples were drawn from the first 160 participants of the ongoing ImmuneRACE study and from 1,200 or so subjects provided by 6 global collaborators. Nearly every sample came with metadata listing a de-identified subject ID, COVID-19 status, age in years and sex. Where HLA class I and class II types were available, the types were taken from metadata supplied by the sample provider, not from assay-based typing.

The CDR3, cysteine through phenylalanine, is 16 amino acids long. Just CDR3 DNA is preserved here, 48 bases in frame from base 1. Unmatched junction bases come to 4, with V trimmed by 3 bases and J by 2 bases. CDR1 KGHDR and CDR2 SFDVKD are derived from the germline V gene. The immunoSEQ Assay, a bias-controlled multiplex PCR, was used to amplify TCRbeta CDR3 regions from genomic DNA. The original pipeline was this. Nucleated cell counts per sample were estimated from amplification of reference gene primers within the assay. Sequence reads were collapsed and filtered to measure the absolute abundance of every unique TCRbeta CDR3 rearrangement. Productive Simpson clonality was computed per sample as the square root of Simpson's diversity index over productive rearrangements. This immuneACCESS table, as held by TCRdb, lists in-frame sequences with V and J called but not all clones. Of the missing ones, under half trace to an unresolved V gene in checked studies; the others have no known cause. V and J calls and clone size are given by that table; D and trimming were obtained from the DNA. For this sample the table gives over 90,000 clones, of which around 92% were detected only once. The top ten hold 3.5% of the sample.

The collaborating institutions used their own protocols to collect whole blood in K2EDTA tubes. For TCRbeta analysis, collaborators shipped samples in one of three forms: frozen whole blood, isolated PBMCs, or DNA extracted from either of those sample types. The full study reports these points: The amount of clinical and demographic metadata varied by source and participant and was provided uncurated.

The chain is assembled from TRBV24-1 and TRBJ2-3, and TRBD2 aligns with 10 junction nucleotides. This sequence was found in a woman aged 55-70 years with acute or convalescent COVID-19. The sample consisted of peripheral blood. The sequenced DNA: TGTGCCACCAGTGATCCTCTAGCGGGAGCCACAGATACGCAGTATTTT. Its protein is CATSDPLAGATDTQYF.